These 27 T cell receptor beta chains were all obtained from the same sample, sequenced in a study of post-analysis software for immune sequencing data. Whole-study results and caveats: Elevated frequency relative to controls characterized four or five TRBV segments in patients, TRBV5-6, TRBV5-1 and TRBV20-1 among them.

Sequencing libraries made from TCR beta cDNA carried unique molecular identifiers. MiXCR, applied by TCRdb to the PCR reads, yields one record per CDR3 protein. The sample lists hundreds of thousands of distinct CDR3 sequences, 30% occurring once. For these receptors, no antigen is known. Material: blood. The source of these receptors is a girl aged 10 to 17 with multiple sclerosis.

The CDR3 spells CASKGGDYGYTF. CDR3 nucleotides: TGTGCCAGCAAAGGGGGCGACTATGGCTACACCTTC. The gene calls are TRBV12-3 or TRBV12-4 and TRBJ1-2; 7 bases fit TRBD1. This CDR3 region has 12 residues. V lost 7 bases, J lost 3 bases, and 2 bases stayed unmatched.

This clonotype was observed a few times. The chain's CDR3 is CSVRQGEETQYF. The CDR3 region has the DNA TGCAGCGTTCGACAGGGTGAAGAGACCCAGTACTTC. This chain links TRBV29-1 with TRBJ2-5; 7 positions agree with TRBD1. Germline CDR1 reads SQVTM; CDR2 reads ANQGSEA. The CDR3 covers 12 residues. The J segment lost 3 bases and the V segment lost 5 bases, leaving 3 bases of the junction unmatched.

This chain links TRBV29-1 with TRBJ1-2, with 7 bases lining up with TRBD1. The trim removed 7 bases at V and 3 bases at J, leaving 5 bases unmatched. This CDR3 spans 12 amino acids. Germline V gene sequence: CDR1 SQVTM, CDR2 ANQGSEA. CDR3 sequence (DNA): TGCAGCGGGAAGGGGGCTGACTATGGCTACACCTTC. Its translation is CSGKGADYGYTF.

As regards this clonotype: With a much larger clone just one base away, this may be a read error. This sequence joins TRBV7-2 and TRBJ2-1, with TRBD2 identical over 9 bases. This CDR3 is 16 amino acids long. V trimming: 1 base; J trimming: 6 bases; junction bases outside the gene matches: 7. Germline loops: CDR1 SGHTA, CDR2 FQGNSA. The CDR3 region has the DNA TGTGCCAGCAGCTTAGAGGGGCGGGGGGGCTGCAATGAGCAGTTCTTC. This translates into CASSLEGRGGCNEQFF.

The V call is TRBV5-1, the J call TRBJ2-4; no clear D gene. CDR1 is SGHRS, CDR2 YFSETQ, per germline. The V and J ends lost 0 bases and 4 bases respectively, with 5 bases between them. This CDR3 contains 13 residues. CDR3 sequence: CASSLAQKNIQYF. CDR3 nucleotides: TGCGCCAGCAGCTTGGCACAAAAAAACATTCAGTACTTC.

V usage is TRBV5-1 and J usage is TRBJ2-5; D remains ambiguous. The ends were cut back, 4 bases at V and 0 bases at J, with 10 bases in the middle. The CDR3 runs 14 residues. The germline V gene has CDR1 SGHRS and CDR2 YFSETQ. The CDR3 protein is CASSPRLDQETQYF. The CDR3 nucleotides are TGCGCCAGCAGCCCCCGGCTAGACCAAGAGACCCAGTACTTC.

The CDR3 here is CSARGWSGRGDTQYF. The CDR3 DNA is TGCAGTGCTAGAGGTTGGAGCGGGAGGGGAGATACGCAGTATTTT. The V and J genes are TRBV20-1 and TRBJ2-3, with TRBD2 identical over 10 bases. V lost 1 base to trimming and J lost 5 bases; unmatched junction nucleotides: 6. The CDR3 is 15 residues long. Per the germline V gene, CDR1 is DFQATT and CDR2 is SNEGSKA (reference sequence).

The V and J genes are TRBV18 and TRBJ2-3; D call uncertain. V lost 2 bases, J lost 2 bases, and 11 bases lay in between. The CDR3 consists of 15 residues. Germline values: CDR1 KGHSH, CDR2 LQKENI. The chain's CDR3 is CASSPGAPNTDTQYF. The CDR3 DNA reads as TGTGCCAGCTCACCAGGTGCTCCGAACACAGATACGCAGTATTTT.

The CDR3 is CASSSIGTETDTQYF. Written as DNA, the CDR3 is TGTGCCAGCAGCTCCATAGGTACAGAGACAGATACGCAGTATTTT. The V call is TRBV7-9, the J call TRBJ2-3; D call uncertain. V was pared by 4 bases and J by 3 bases, with 14 bases between. Looked up from germline, CDR1 is SEHNR and CDR2 is FQNEAQ (reference sequence). The CDR3 is 15 residues long.

This chain links TRBV7-2 with TRBJ2-1, with 9 bases that match TRBD2. The V gene end was trimmed by 3 bases and the J gene end by 5 bases; junction bases not matched to a gene: 14. CDR1 SGHTA and CDR2 FQGNSA come from the germline V gene. The CDR3 runs 18 residues. The CDR3 region is CASSFRLDSSGGNNEQFF. The CDR3 DNA reads TGTGCCAGCAGCTTCCGCCTCGACTCCAGCGGGGGGAACAATGAGCAGTTCTTC.

The rearrangement links TRBV28 to TRBJ2-3; 7 bases map to TRBD1. The germline V gene encodes CDR1 MDHEN and CDR2 SYDVKM. The CDR3 extends over 15 amino acids. Losses at the gene ends were 7 bases for V and 4 bases for J; bases not matched to a gene: 11. The CDR3 protein is CASTTPGQAPDTQYF. The CDR3 DNA sequence: TGTGCCAGCACCACTCCCGGACAGGCCCCAGATACGCAGTATTTT.

In this sample, this clonotype turned up a few times. V usage is TRBV5-1 and J usage is TRBJ2-2; 9 bases map to TRBD2. J lost 2 bases, V lost 4 bases, and 12 bases had no gene match. Germline V gives CDR1 SGHRS, CDR2 YFSETQ. This CDR3 has 18 amino acids. This CDR3 is CASSLPRSGGLNTGELFF. CDR3 coding DNA: TGCGCCAGCAGCCTCCCCAGGAGCGGGGGGCTCAACACCGGGGAGCTGTTTTTT. The variable domain in full, with the rest retrieved from reference TRBV5-1 and TRBJ2-2, is KAGVTQTPRYLIKTRGQQVTLSCSPISGHRSVSWYQQTPGQGLQFLFEYFSETQRNKGNFPGRFSGRQFSNSRSEMNVSTLELGDSALYLCASSLPRSGGLNTGELFFGEGSRLTVL.

This clonotype was seen ten or more times. This chain uses TRBV6-6 with TRBJ2-7; no clear D. V shed 6 bases and J shed 4 bases, with 10 bases lying between them. Germline CDR1 and CDR2: MNHNY and SVGAGI (reference sequence). The CDR3 sequence is 12 residues long. For the CDR3, the DNA is TGTGCCAGCAGCCGAGGAGCGTACGAGCAGTACTTC. As protein: CASSRGAYEQYF.

This clonotype showed up just a few times. The rearrangement uses TRBV20-1 and TRBJ1-2; 7 bases are shared with TRBD1. V gave up 1 base and J gave up 6 bases; unmatched junction bases: 11. The CDR3 length is 15 residues. Germline assignment: CDR1 DFQATT and CDR2 SNEGSKA (reference sequence). CDR3: CSARAIDRVGDGYTF. In nucleotides, the CDR3 is TGCAGTGCTAGAGCCATCGACAGGGTCGGGGATGGCTACACCTTC.

In its sample, this clonotype was seen a few times. The CDR3 DNA sequence: TGCAGCGGTTGGGGGCCGAACACCGGGGAGCTGTTTTTT. Protein sequence: CSGWGPNTGELFF. This chain uses TRBV29-1 with TRBJ2-2; a weak D match, TRBD1 (6 bases). CDR1 and CDR2 (germline): SQVTM, ANQGSEA. V was pared by 7 bases and J by 0 bases, with 9 bases between. The CDR3 sequence is 13 residues long.

The chain recombines TRBV28 with TRBJ2-7, with a possible D match to TRBD1 (6 bases). The CDR3 length is 15 residues. Germline CDR1 and CDR2: MDHEN and SYDVKM. Trimming left V 3 bases short and J 0 bases short, with 12 bases between. The CDR3 reads CASSFPQGRSYEQYF. As DNA, the CDR3 is TGTGCCAGCAGTTTCCCCCAGGGGCGCTCCTACGAGCAGTACTTC.

The chain combines TRBV6-6 with TRBJ2-5; the D gene is possibly TRBD2 (6 bases). V was pared by 7 bases and J by 10 bases, with 22 bases between. Germline V gives CDR1 MNHNY, CDR2 SVGAGI (reference sequence). There are 14 residues in the CDR3. The DNA of the CDR3 is TGTGCCAGCATAAGTAGCGGACGAGGTGTGGGCCAGTACTTC. Its protein product is CASISSGRGVGQYF.

This clonotype was seen more than once but under ten times. This rearrangement joins TRBV20-1 to TRBJ2-7, with TRBD2 identical over 10 bases. Germline-derived CDR1 and CDR2 are DFQATT and SNEGSKA (reference sequence). V lost 3 bases and J lost 2; bases outside the gene matches: 13. The CDR3 has 17 residues. CDR3 bases: TGCAGTGCTAGGAGCGGGCTAGCGGGAGCCCGCACCTACGAGCAGTACTTC. Protein: CSARSGLAGARTYEQYF.

This rearrangement joins TRBV7-2 to TRBJ1-5; D call uncertain. V shed 4 bases and J shed 1 base, with 11 bases lying between them. The CDR3 contains 15 residues. In germline, CDR1 is SGHTA, CDR2 FQGNSA. The CDR3 nucleotides read TGTGCCAGCAGCTCCGCAGTGAGAAGCAATCAGCCCCAGCATTTT. It is translated as CASSSAVRSNQPQHF.

This chain joins TRBV6-5 and TRBJ2-1; D could derive from TRBD1 or TRBD2 (6 bases each). Between the trimmed V and J ends, which lost 3 bases and 6 bases, there was a span of 12 bases. CDR1 is MNHEY, CDR2 SVGAGI, per germline. This CDR3 is built from 14 residues. The chain's CDR3 is CASSYFEGGNEQFF. CDR3 DNA sequence: TGTGCCAGCAGTTATTTCGAGGGGGGCAATGAGCAGTTCTTC.

In this sample, this clonotype turned up a few times. This sequence joins TRBV28 and TRBJ2-7, with 7 bases lining up with TRBD2. Germline CDR1 and CDR2: MDHEN and SYDVKM. There are 14 residues in the CDR3. J gave up 0 bases and V 6 bases, and 5 bases lay outside the gene matches. This chain's CDR3 is CASSNSGSSYEQYF. The CDR3 nucleotides are TGTGCCAGCAGCAATAGCGGGTCCTCCTACGAGCAGTACTTC.

There are a few counts of this clonotype. This sequence joins TRBV5-1 and TRBJ1-1; 7 nucleotides align to TRBD1. Germline V lookup: CDR1 SGHRS, CDR2 YFSETQ. The CDR3 sequence is 14 residues long. The V and J ends lost 6 bases and 4 bases, in that order; junction bases with no gene match: 9. The CDR3 here is CASNEQGRSTEAFF. The CDR3 nucleotides read TGCGCCAGCAACGAACAGGGGAGAAGCACTGAAGCTTTCTTT. Variable domain in full (rest from reference TRBV5-1 and TRBJ1-1): KAGVTQTPRYLIKTRGQQVTLSCSPISGHRSVSWYQQTPGQGLQFLFEYFSETQRNKGNFPGRFSGRQFSNSRSEMNVSTLELGDSALYLCASNEQGRSTEAFFGQGTRLTVV.

With regard to this clonotype: A read error may account for a junction end that differs from germline. The chain links TRBV6-2 or TRBV6-3 to TRBJ2-4; 13 bases match TRBD2. The germline V gene has CDR1 MNHEY and CDR2 SVGEGT. This CDR3 has 16 amino acids. The CDR3 DNA follows: TGTGCCAACTGGAACGGACTAGCGGGAGCCAAGAACATTCAGTACTTC. Protein product: CANWNGLAGAKNIQYF.

The CDR3 DNA reads as TGCAGCGTTGATGAGTGGGGGGACAACACAGATACGCAGTATTTT. It yields the protein CSVDEWGDNTDTQYF. The chain combines TRBV29-1 with TRBJ2-3; the D call may be TRBD1 or TRBD2 (6 bases each). The CDR3 contains 15 residues. V was clipped by 3 bases and J by 2 bases, with 15 bases between them. Germline CDR1 and CDR2: SQVTM and ANQGSEA.

As to this clonotype: One end of the junction varies from germline; a read error may be responsible. This chain uses TRBV5-4 with TRBJ2-6, with TRBD1 identical over 8 bases. The CDR3 loop spans 19 amino acids. Germline CDR1 SGHNT, CDR2 YYREEE (reference sequence). The DNA of the CDR3 is TGTGCCAGCAGCCCTCGGGCGAGCAGGGGGCGAACTGGGGCCAACGTCCGGACTTTC. Encoded protein: CASSPRASRGRTGANVRTF.

This clonotype was found many times. The V and J genes are TRBV27 and TRBJ1-2; possible D gene TRBD1, 5 bases. The V end lost 0 bases, the J end lost 5 bases, and 10 bases lay between the germline ends. The CDR3 has 14 residues. Germline V gene data show CDR1 as MNHEY and CDR2 as SMNVEV (reference sequence). The CDR3 sequence is CASSLSTGEYGYTF. CDR3 sequence (DNA): TGTGCCAGCAGTTTATCGACGGGGGAGTATGGCTACACCTTC.

V usage is TRBV12-3 or TRBV12-4 and J usage is TRBJ1-5; D gene unclear. The germline V and J ends were trimmed by 3 bases and 2 bases, with 11 bases remaining between them. The CDR3 is 15 amino acids. CDR3 amino acids: CASSLARTGNQPQHF. As DNA, the CDR3 is TGTGCCAGCAGTTTGGCAAGGACGGGCAATCAGCCCCAGCATTTT.